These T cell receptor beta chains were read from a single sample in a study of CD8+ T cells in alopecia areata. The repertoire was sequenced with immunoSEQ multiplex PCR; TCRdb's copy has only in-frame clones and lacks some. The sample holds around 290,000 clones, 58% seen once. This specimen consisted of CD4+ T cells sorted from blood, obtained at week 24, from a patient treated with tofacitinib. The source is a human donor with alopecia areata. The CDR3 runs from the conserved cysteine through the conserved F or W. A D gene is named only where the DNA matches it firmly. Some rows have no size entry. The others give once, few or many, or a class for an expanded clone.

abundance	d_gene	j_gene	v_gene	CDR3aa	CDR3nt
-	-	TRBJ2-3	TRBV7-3	CASRMASTDTQYF	TGTGCCAGCAGAATGGCGAGCACAGATACGCAGTATTTT
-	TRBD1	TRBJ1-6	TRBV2	CASSPDRGGNSPLHF	TGTGCCAGCAGTCCCGACAGGGGAGGGAATTCACCCCTCCACTTT
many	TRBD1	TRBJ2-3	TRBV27	CASSLLGTGSTQYF	TGTGCCAGCAGTTTACTCGGGACAGGCAGCACGCAGTATTTT
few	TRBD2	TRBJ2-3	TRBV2	CASSTTSLQYF	TGTGCCAGCAGTACGACTAGCTTGCAGTATTTT
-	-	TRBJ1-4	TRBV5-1	CASSLFQVHPGQGRTNEKLFF	TGCGCCAGCAGCTTGTTCCAGGTTCATCCGGGACAAGGAAGAACTAATGAAAAACTGTTTTTT
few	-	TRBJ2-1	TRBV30	CAWSNSFEQFF	TGTGCCTGGAGTAACAGTTTCGAGCAGTTCTTC
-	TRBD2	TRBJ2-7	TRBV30	CAWSRILAGGNEQYF	TGTGCCTGGAGTCGTATACTAGCGGGGGGTAACGAGCAGTACTTC
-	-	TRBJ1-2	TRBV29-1	CSTRRGSQNYGYTF	TGCAGCACCCGGAGGGGTTCGCAAAACTATGGCTACACCTTC
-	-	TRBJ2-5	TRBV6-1	CASSEKVTQYF	TGTGCCAGCAGTGAAAAGGTGACCCAGTACTTC
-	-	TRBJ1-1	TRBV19	CASSSLASGEAEAFF	TGCGCCAGTAGTTCTTTGGCAAGCGGGGAAGCGGAAGCTTTCTTT
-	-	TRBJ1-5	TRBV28	CASSGGEHSNQPQHF	TGTGCCAGCAGTGGAGGGGAACATAGCAATCAGCCCCAGCATTTT